The 2 T cell receptor beta chains below all came from one sample that was sequenced in a study of blood T cell repertoires in COVID-19. Here immunoSEQ multiplex PCR was the method, and the copy in TCRdb shows in-frame clones only, minus some. The sample has approximately 210,000 clones; more than 70% are singletons. The sequencing input was peripheral blood. Receptor source: a woman in her forties who had recovered from COVID-19.

This clone was recorded only once. This sequence joins TRBV28 and TRBJ1-5; weak D call: TRBD1 (6 bases). The CDR3 is 15 amino acids. CDR1 is MDHEN and CDR2 is SYDVKM in the germline V gene. V lost 5 bases and J 3 bases, leaving 14 bases between the germline ends. The CDR3 region is CASSPGGQYNQPQHF. The CDR3 DNA reads TGTGCCAGCAGTCCAGGTGGACAGTACAATCAGCCCCAGCATTTT.

The chain couples TRBV2 to TRBJ2-7; no reliable D call. Trimming removed 7 bases from V and 2 bases from J, with 12 bases in between. Germline assignment: CDR1 SNHLY and CDR2 FYNNEI. The CDR3 covers 13 residues. This CDR3 is CASKRTETYEQYF. The CDR3 DNA is TGTGCCAGCAAACGAACTGAGACCTACGAGCAGTACTTC.